The 3 T cell receptor beta chains presented below share a single source sample, sequenced in a study of blood T cell repertoires in COVID-19. Sequencing was performed with immunoSEQ multiplex PCR; in TCRdb, only in-frame clones are kept and a portion is missing. Of 45,000 to 55,000 clones in the sample, 70% to 90% were seen once. Sequencing used peripheral blood. The receptor set was obtained from a man aged 65 to 79 with active COVID-19.

The rearrangement uses TRBV2 and TRBJ2-4, with D unclear. Germline assignment: CDR1 SNHLY and CDR2 FYNNEI. The CDR3 consists of 14 residues. Trimming removed 5 bases from V and 4 bases from J, with 12 bases in between. CDR3 nucleotide sequence: TGTGCCAGCAGTCTCGCGGTCGGGAAAAACATTCAGTACTTC. Translated, it gives CASSLAVGKNIQYF.

This rearrangement joins TRBV5-5 to TRBJ2-7; the D gene is possibly TRBD1 (5 bases). CDR3 length: 15 amino acids. The V end lost 4 bases, the J end lost 2 bases, and 16 bases lay between the germline ends. The germline gives CDR1 SGHKS, CDR2 YYEKEE (reference sequence). CDR3 region: CASSPTPQGAYEQYF. In DNA form, the CDR3 reads TGTGCCAGCAGCCCGACCCCCCAAGGGGCCTACGAGCAGTACTTC.

The chain carries TRBV11-2 and TRBJ1-4; D gene unclear. The V gene's germline CDR1 is SGHAT and CDR2 FQNNGV. This CDR3 comprises 12 residues. V dropped 4 bases and J dropped 7 bases, with 7 bases sitting between them. The CDR3 protein is CASSWGGEKLFF. The CDR3 coding sequence is TGTGCCAGCAGCTGGGGAGGTGAAAAACTGTTTTTT.